The rows below give T cell receptor beta chains drawn from one sample of a study of blood T cell repertoires in COVID-19. Using immunoSEQ multiplex PCR, the repertoire was profiled, and TCRdb retains in-frame clones only, with some absent. The table shows 27,000 or so clones, with roughly nine tenths occurring only once. The sample taken for sequencing was peripheral blood. Source of these receptors: an older man with active COVID-19. Both conserved end residues are part of each CDR3. Each record gives: D gene, clone size, J gene, V gene, CDR3 DNA, CDR3 protein. A D gene is named only where the DNA matches it firmly. Some rows have no size entry. The others give once, few or many, or a class for an expanded clone.

TRBD2,NA,TRBJ2-1,TRBV5-4,TGTGCCAGCAGCTTGAGCGGGGGCGGGCACAATGAGCAGTTCTTC,CASSLSGGGHNEQFF
NA,NA,TRBJ1-1,TRBV30,TGTGCCTGGAGTCGGGGGGTTGAAGCTTTCTTT,CAWSRGVEAFF
NA,NA,TRBJ1-2,TRBV25-1,TGTGCCAGCAGTGAATCCTTTGGCTACACCTTC,CASSESFGYTF
TRBD2,once,TRBJ2-7,TRBV28,TGTGCCAGCAGTTTCGGGGGGGGAAACGAGCAGTACTTC,CASSFGGGNEQYF
TRBD2,NA,TRBJ2-1,TRBV4-3,TGCGCCAGCAGCCATGCCCTAGACTTAGCGGGGGGGCGCAATGAGCAGTTCTTC,CASSHALDLAGGRNEQFF
NA,NA,TRBJ1-4,TRBV28,TGTGCCAGCAGTTACCCGTGGTCGGTAACTAATGAAAAACTGTTTTTT,CASSYPWSVTNEKLFF
NA,once,TRBJ1-2,TRBV28,TGTGCCAGCAGTCCCCTAGGACTCTATGGCTACACCTTC,CASSPLGLYGYTF
NA,NA,TRBJ2-5,TRBV18,TGTGCCAGCTCACCACTGGACAGGGACTACGAGACCCAGTACTTC,CASSPLDRDYETQYF
TRBD1,NA,TRBJ1-1,TRBV19,TGTGCCAGTAGTCTCGGACAGGTGAACACTGAAGCTTTCTTT,CASSLGQVNTEAFF
NA,NA,TRBJ1-2,TRBV25-1,TGTGCCAGCAGTCCGGGAGGAGGTCGAGGCTACACCTTC,CASSPGGGRGYTF
NA,NA,TRBJ2-2,TRBV27,TGTGCCAGCAGCCAGGGTTATATAGCCGGGGAGCTGTTTTTT,CASSQGYIAGELFF
NA,NA,TRBJ2-5,TRBV4-3,TGCGCCAGCAGCCAAGGTCGGGGGGCTGGGCAAGAGACCCAGTACTTC,CASSQGRGAGQETQYF
NA,NA,TRBJ2-1,TRBV3-1/TRBV3-2,TGTGCCAGCAGCCAAGAGGCCAATGAGCAGTTCTTC,CASSQEANEQFF
NA,NA,TRBJ1-1,TRBV15,TGTGCCACCAGCAGAGATTTCCAGGGTGAAGCTTTCTTT,CATSRDFQGEAFF
NA,NA,TRBJ2-2,TRBV11-2,TGTGCCAGCAGCTTAGTGGAGCTGACGAACACCGGGGAGCTGTTTTTT,CASSLVELTNTGELFF
TRBD1,NA,TRBJ1-3,TRBV18,TGTGCCAGCTCACCTGAGACAGGGGCTGGAAACACCATATATTTT,CASSPETGAGNTIYF
TRBD1,once,TRBJ1-1,TRBV7-2,TGTGCCAGCAGCTTACCAGGGGGAGCCCAAGCTTTCTTT,CASSLPGGAQAFF
TRBD2,NA,TRBJ2-1,TRBV4-2,TGTGCCAGCGGCGGACTAGCGGGGGGGCCGGGGGACAATGAGCAGTTCTTC,CASGGLAGGPGDNEQFF
TRBD2,NA,TRBJ2-3,TRBV7-8,TGTGCCAGCAGCTACCCCGGGAGGTTAGATACGCAGTATTTT,CASSYPGRLDTQYF
NA,NA,TRBJ2-1,TRBV7-9,TGTGCCAGCAGCTTGCAGGGTGGGTACAATGAGCAGTTCTTC,CASSLQGGYNEQFF
TRBD1,NA,TRBJ1-2,TRBV4-1,TGCGCCAGCAGCCACCAATACGACAGGGGGGTTGATGGCTACACCTTC,CASSHQYDRGVDGYTF
TRBD1,medium-sized,TRBJ1-5,TRBV29-1,TGCAGCGTTCCAGGGGGCGAACAGCCCCAGCATTTT,CSVPGGEQPQHF
NA,few,TRBJ1-5,TRBV12-3/TRBV12-4,TGTGCCAGCAGGAGGAGTGATCAGCCCCAGCATTTT,CASRRSDQPQHF
NA,NA,TRBJ2-3,TRBV7-3,TGTGCCAGCAGCTCTTCGACAGGCACAGATACGCAGTATTTT,CASSSSTGTDTQYF
TRBD1,NA,TRBJ1-5,TRBV14,TGTGCCAGCAGCTTAGGGACAGGGAACCAGCCCCAGCATTTT,CASSLGTGNQPQHF
NA,NA,TRBJ1-3,TRBV7-9,TGTGCCAGCAGCTTAGGAGCGGACTCGACTTATTCTGGAAACACCATATATTTT,CASSLGADSTYSGNTIYF
NA,NA,TRBJ2-7,TRBV9,TGTGCCAGCAGTCCCGGGACTGTCTACGAGCAGTACTTC,CASSPGTVYEQYF
TRBD1,NA,TRBJ2-6,TRBV11-2,TGTGCCAGCAGCTTGCGGACAGGGGGTGGTGGGGCCAACGTCCTGACTTTC,CASSLRTGGGGANVLTF
NA,NA,TRBJ2-7,TRBV5-1,TGCGCCAGCAGGTTGAGCGGGCGTCCATCCAACGAGCAGTACTTC,CASRLSGRPSNEQYF
NA,few,TRBJ2-7,TRBV21-1,TGTGCCAGCAGCAAAGCGACAGGGATGGCCTACGAGCAGTACTTC,CASSKATGMAYEQYF
TRBD1,once,TRBJ1-5,TRBV5-5,TGTGCCAGCAGTTCGGGACAGAACCGCAATCAGCCCCAGCATTTT,CASSSGQNRNQPQHF
NA,few,TRBJ1-5,TRBV19,TGTGCCAGTAGTATCGGGACATCAAGCAATCAGCCCCAGCATTTT,CASSIGTSSNQPQHF
NA,NA,TRBJ1-1,TRBV7-9,TGTGCCAGCAGCCCCTACACTGAAGCTTTCTTT,CASSPYTEAFF
NA,once,TRBJ1-2,TRBV6-1,TGTGCCAGCAGTGAAGCAGCTGGCTACACCTTC,CASSEAAGYTF
TRBD1,NA,TRBJ1-4,TRBV6-2/TRBV6-3,TGTGCCAGCACCCCCAGGGGACAGGGTTATGAAAAACTGTTTTTT,CASTPRGQGYEKLFF
NA,NA,TRBJ2-7,TRBV20-1,TGCAGTGCCAACCGAGGGTACGAGCAGTACTTC,CSANRGYEQYF
TRBD1,NA,TRBJ1-6,TRBV5-8,TGTGCCAGCAGCTTGAGGACAGGGGGAGGATCACCCCTCCACTTT,CASSLRTGGGSPLHF
TRBD2,NA,TRBJ2-7,TRBV7-2,TGTGCCAGCAGACCCCGGACTAGCGTTTCCTACGAGCAGTACTTC,CASRPRTSVSYEQYF
TRBD1,NA,TRBJ1-2,TRBV4-1,TGCGCCAGCAGCCAAGATGAGACAGGGAATTATGGCTACACCTTC,CASSQDETGNYGYTF
TRBD1,NA,TRBJ1-5,TRBV7-2,TGTGCCAGCAGCTTAGAAGGGACAGAGGATAAGCCCCAGCATTTT,CASSLEGTEDKPQHF
NA,NA,TRBJ1-2,TRBV4-3,TGCGCCAGCAGCCAAGACGCGGGTTTTGGCTACACCTTC,CASSQDAGFGYTF
TRBD1,NA,TRBJ2-5,TRBV10-3,TGTGCCGTCGCAGAACAGGGGGCTCAAGAGACCCAGTACTTC,CAVAEQGAQETQYF
TRBD1,NA,TRBJ1-4,TRBV6-6,TGTGCCAGCAGTGGGGGACCGGGACAGGGCCATGAAAAACTGTTTTTT,CASSGGPGQGHEKLFF
NA,NA,TRBJ2-5,TRBV2,TGTGCCAGCAGTCCCCTTGGGGGGAACCAAGAGACCCAGTACTTC,CASSPLGGNQETQYF
NA,NA,TRBJ2-3,TRBV11-2,TGTGCCAGCAGCTTTCGTGTCACAGATACGCAGTATTTT,CASSFRVTDTQYF
NA,NA,TRBJ2-7,TRBV10-3,TGTGCCATCAGGGCAGGGGTTTCCTACGAGCAGTACTTC,CAIRAGVSYEQYF
TRBD2,once,TRBJ2-7,TRBV7-3,TGTGCCAGCAGCTTTGGGGTAGCGGGGGCCTACGAGCAGTACTTC,CASSFGVAGAYEQYF
NA,NA,TRBJ2-3,TRBV5-1,TGCGCCAGCAGCCTGGACGGCGGAGGTTTCGATACGCAGTATTTT,CASSLDGGGFDTQYF
NA,once,TRBJ2-1,TRBV9,TGTGCCAGCAGCGTAGCGGTGGGGGCGGGTTACAATGAGCAGTTCTTC,CASSVAVGAGYNEQFF
NA,once,TRBJ2-2,TRBV5-5,TGTGCCAGCCGATTGTTCGGGGGTCGAGGGAACACCGGGGAGCTGTTTTTT,CASRLFGGRGNTGELFF
NA,NA,TRBJ1-3,TRBV30,TGTGCCTGCCCGGGTCTGGGGCCTGGAAACACCATATATTTT,CACPGLGPGNTIYF